This TCR beta chain is drawn from a study of shared clonotypes between healthy human individuals. Study overall: Every donor yielded three CD4 naive, three CD4 memory, two CD8 naive and one CD8 memory plate. Study-wide results and limits: Clonotypes which were not shared had lower generation probabilities than clonotypes that all four donors shared.

On this clone: As yet, its antigen is unknown.

Measured with immunoSEQ multiplex PCR; TCRdb has only the in-frame clones, and not every one. There are some 1 million clones in the sample; about 77% occur only once, and over 1.3% lies in the top ten. Germline assignment: CDR1 MGHDK and CDR2 SYGVNS. The CDR3 loop spans 17 amino acids. V was cut by 3 bases and J by 0 bases, with 17 bases left in between. The source of this sequence is a young man in good health. Sequenced material: memory CD4+ T cells sorted from blood. Subset: CD45RA-negative fraction. The J gene is TRBJ1-1, the V gene TRBV25-1; D is uncertain. CDR3 sequence: CASSDRGRTGMNTEAFF. CDR3 bases: TGTGCCAGCAGTGACAGAGGAAGAACGGGAATGAACACTGAAGCTTTCTTT.